This TCR beta chain was identified in a study of cytomegalovirus exposure and HLA in healthy donors. The primer mix had 60 Vbeta and 13 Jbeta primers. In the original processing: Unique TCR beta chains numbered roughly 83 million in a later analysis, with 10 million to 14 million shared. TCRdb keeps only in-frame clones here, not all; method: immunoSEQ multiplex PCR. The V and J calls and the clone size are those of that table, but D and trimming were determined from the DNA. The sample lists over 150,000 clones; around 79% were seen once. The sequence derives from a woman younger than 35 in good health and CMV-seronegative. The sequenced material came from PBMCs.

The CDR3 DNA is TGTGCCAGTAGTACCGGGGTAGCGGGGGGCCAGGGGGAGACCCAGTACTTC. Translation: CASSTGVAGGQGETQYF. The chain uses TRBV19 and TRBJ2-5; 10 bases map to TRBD2. V trimming: 4 bases; J trimming: 5 bases; junction bases outside the gene matches: 13. This CDR3 has 17 residues. The V gene's germline CDR1 is LNHDA and CDR2 SQIVND (reference sequence).